Sequencing of this TCR beta chain was carried out in a study of cytomegalovirus exposure and HLA in healthy donors. Whole-study findings and limits: After further analysis at a later stage, roughly 16,000 TCR beta sequences were associated with HLA alleles at 0.05 false discovery rate.

The CDR3 sequence is 13 residues long. Per germline, CDR1 MNHNS and CDR2 SASEGT. V dropped 4 bases and J dropped 4 bases, with 8 bases sitting between them. In regard to this clone: Its specificity is not known.

Vbeta (60) and Jbeta (13) primers were used in the PCR. Here immunoSEQ multiplex PCR was the method, and the copy in TCRdb shows in-frame clones only, minus some. In the table there are about 120,000 clones, around three quarters of which are singletons. The V gene is TRBV6-1, the J gene TRBJ1-3, with D tentatively TRBD1 (5 bases). Sequences were obtained from PBMCs. The sequence was obtained from a female donor in good health and CMV-seronegative. The CDR3 sequence: CASSGDSGNTIYF. In DNA, the CDR3 is TGTGCCAGCAGTGGAGACAGCGGAAACACCATATATTTT.